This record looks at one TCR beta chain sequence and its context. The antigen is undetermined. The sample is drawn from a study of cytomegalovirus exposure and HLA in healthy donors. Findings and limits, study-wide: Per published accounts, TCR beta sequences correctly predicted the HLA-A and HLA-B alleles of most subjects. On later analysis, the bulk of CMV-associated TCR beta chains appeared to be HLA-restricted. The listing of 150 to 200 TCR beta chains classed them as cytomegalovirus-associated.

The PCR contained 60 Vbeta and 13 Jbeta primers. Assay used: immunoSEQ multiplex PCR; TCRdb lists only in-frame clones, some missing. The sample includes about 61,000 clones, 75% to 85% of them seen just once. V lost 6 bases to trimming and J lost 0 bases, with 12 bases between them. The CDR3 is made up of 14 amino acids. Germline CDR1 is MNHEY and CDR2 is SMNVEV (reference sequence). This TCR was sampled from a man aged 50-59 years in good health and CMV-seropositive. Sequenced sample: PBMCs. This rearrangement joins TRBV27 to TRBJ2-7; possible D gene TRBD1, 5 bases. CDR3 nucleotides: TGTGCCAGCAGAAGCCCCGACAGCTCCTACGAGCAGTACTTC. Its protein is CASRSPDSSYEQYF.